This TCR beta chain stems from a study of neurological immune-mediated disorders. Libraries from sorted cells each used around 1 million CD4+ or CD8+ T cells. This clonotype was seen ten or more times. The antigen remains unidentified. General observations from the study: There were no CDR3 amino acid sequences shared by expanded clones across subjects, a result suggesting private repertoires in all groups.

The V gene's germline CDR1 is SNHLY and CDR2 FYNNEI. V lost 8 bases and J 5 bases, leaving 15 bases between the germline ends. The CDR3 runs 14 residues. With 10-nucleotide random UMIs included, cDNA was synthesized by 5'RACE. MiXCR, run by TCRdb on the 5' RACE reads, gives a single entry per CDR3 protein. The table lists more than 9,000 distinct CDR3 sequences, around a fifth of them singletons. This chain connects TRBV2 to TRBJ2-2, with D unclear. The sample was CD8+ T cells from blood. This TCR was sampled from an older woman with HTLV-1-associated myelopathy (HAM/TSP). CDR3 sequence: CASLDPEVTGELFF. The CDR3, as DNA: TGTGCCAGCCTTGATCCTGAGGTTACCGGGGAGCTGTTTTTT.